The 4 T cell receptor beta chains in this list originate from one sample, sequenced in a study of metastatic and nonmetastatic thyroid tumors. The entire patient cohort was treatment-naive prior to thyroid surgery. TCRdb re-called the PCR reads via MiXCR. The sample holds about 11,000 clones; approximately 30% are singletons and the top ten take over 9.5%. The sequencing input was tumor tissue. The receptor source for this set is a male donor with papillary thyroid cancer or a benign thyroid nodule (not recorded which). Some clones in this sample may be carry-over from other donors' samples.

This clone was found a few times. CDR3 amino acids: CASSLSGQGTVDGYTF. In nucleotides, the CDR3 is TGTGCCAGCAGTTTATCGGGACAGGGGACGGTAGATGGCTACACCTTC. This chain links TRBV27 with TRBJ1-2, with 10 bases that match TRBD1. The CDR3 is 16 amino acids. The V and J ends lost 0 bases and 6 bases, in that order; junction bases with no gene match: 7. The germline gives CDR1 MNHEY, CDR2 SMNVEV (reference sequence).

A few counts support this clone. This chain joins TRBV12-3 or TRBV12-4 and TRBJ1-1; 9 nucleotides line up with TRBD1. There are 14 residues in the CDR3. The trim removed 5 bases at V and 5 bases at J, leaving 6 bases unmatched. CDR3 sequence reads: CASSARTGVTEAFF. DNA of the CDR3: TGTGCCAGCAGTGCCCGGACAGGGGTTACTGAAGCTTTCTTT.

The genes are TRBV6-1 and TRBJ1-6; the D gene is possibly TRBD1 (5 bases). Per the germline V gene, CDR1 is MNHNS and CDR2 is SASEGT. Trimming took 7 bases from V and 6 from J, leaving 16 bases between them. CDR3 length: 15 residues. The CDR3 region is CASIPSGGSNSPLHF. The CDR3 nucleotides are TGTGCCAGCATCCCCTCGGGGGGGAGTAATTCACCCCTCCACTTT.

This clone was detected only a few times. An end of the junction differs from the germline gene, which may be a read error. The rearrangement joins TRBV24-1 to TRBJ2-7; the match to TRBD1 covers 8 bases. Germline V CDR1 and CDR2: KGHDR, SFDVKD. The CDR3 covers 11 residues. CDR3 sequence: CATSDSRTGIF. Here the CDR3 DNA reads TGTGCCACCAGTGATTCTCGGACAGGGATTTTC.